This TCR beta chain was sequenced in a study of cytomegalovirus exposure and HLA in healthy donors. Worth noting for this clone: The antigen remains undetermined.

It was with 60 Vbeta and 13 Jbeta primers that the PCR ran. In the study's own analysis: Approximately 11 million shared chains were among some 75 million unique TCR beta chains counted in a later analysis. TCRdb keeps only in-frame clones here, not all; method: immunoSEQ multiplex PCR. The V and J calls and clone size are taken from that table; D and trimming were inferred from the DNA. The repertoire has around 150,000 clones, 66% of them found once; the top ten carry over 1.5%. The CDR3 is 18 residues long. The J segment lost 7 bases and the V segment lost 0 bases, leaving 13 bases of the junction unmatched. Germline CDR1 reads LGHNA; CDR2 reads YNFKEQ. Notes on the study in general: For most TCR beta V segments, an earlier analysis put the productive rate at about 90% or about 30% of the time. Later on, a genetic analysis was performed. It linked a missense variant in DCLRE1C with V- and J-gene trimming of TCR beta.

The chain links TRBV4-2 to TRBJ2-1; 9 bases are a match to TRBD2. Sequenced input: PBMCs. The receptor was derived from a human donor in good health. The CDR3 DNA reads as TGTGCCAGCAGCCAAGACACGGGCGGCGGGAGGGCCCAAAATGAGCAGTTCTTC. Its translation: CASSQDTGGGRAQNEQFF.